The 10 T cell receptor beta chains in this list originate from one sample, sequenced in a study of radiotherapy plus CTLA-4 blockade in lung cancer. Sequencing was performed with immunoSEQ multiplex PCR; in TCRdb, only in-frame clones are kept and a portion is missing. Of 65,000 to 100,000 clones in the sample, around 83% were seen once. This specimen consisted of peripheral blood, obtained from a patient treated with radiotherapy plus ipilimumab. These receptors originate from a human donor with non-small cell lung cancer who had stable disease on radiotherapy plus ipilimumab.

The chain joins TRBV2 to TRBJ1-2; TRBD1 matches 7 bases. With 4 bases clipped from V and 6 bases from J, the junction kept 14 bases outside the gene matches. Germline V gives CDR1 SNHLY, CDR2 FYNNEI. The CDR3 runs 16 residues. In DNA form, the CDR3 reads TGTGCCAGCAGTGGGAGATTCGGACAGGCGCAGCATGGCTACACCTTC. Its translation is CASSGRFGQAQHGYTF.

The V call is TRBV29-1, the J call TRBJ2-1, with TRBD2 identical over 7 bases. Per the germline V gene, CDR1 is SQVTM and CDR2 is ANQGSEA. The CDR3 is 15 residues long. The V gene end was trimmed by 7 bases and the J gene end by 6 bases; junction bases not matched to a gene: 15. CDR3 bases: TGCAGCGCCAGGAGTGGCGGGAGAGCTGGCAATGAGCAGTTCTTC. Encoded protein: CSARSGGRAGNEQFF.

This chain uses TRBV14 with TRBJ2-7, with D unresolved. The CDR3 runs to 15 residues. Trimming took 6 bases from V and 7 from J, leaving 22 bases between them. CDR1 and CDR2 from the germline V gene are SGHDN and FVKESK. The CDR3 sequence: CASSPRERIYGEQYF. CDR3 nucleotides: TGTGCCAGCAGTCCAAGAGAGCGTATCTACGGGGAGCAGTACTTC.

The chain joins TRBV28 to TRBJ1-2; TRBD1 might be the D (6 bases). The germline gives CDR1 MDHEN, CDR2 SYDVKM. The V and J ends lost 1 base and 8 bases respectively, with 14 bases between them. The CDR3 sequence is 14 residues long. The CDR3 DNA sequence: TGTGCCAGCAGTTTATCACCCGGACAGAGCGGCTACACCTTC. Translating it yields CASSLSPGQSGYTF.

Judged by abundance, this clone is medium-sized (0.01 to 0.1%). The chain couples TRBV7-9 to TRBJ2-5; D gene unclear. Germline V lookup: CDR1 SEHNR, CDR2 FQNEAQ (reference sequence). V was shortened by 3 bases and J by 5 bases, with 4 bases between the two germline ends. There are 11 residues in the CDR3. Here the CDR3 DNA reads TGTGCCAGCAGCTTCGCTGAGACCCAGTACTTC. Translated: CASSFAETQYF.

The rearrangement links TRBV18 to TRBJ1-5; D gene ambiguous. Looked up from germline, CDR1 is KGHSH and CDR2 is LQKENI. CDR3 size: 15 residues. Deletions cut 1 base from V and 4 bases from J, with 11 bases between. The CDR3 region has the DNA TGTGCCAGCTCACCACTCAGGAACGATAATCAGCCCCAGCATTTT. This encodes CASSPLRNDNQPQHF.

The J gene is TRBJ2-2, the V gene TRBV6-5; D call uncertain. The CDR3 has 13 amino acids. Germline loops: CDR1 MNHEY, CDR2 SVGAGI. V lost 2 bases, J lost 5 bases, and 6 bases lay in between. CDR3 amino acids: CASSYEGTGELFF. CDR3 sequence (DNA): TGTGCCAGCAGTTACGAAGGAACCGGGGAGCTGTTTTTT.

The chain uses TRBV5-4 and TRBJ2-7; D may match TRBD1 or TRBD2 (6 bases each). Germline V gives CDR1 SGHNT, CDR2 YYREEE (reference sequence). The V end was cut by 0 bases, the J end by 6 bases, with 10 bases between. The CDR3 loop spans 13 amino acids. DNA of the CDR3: TGTGCCAGCAGCTTGGTGGGGGGCGGCGAGCAGTACTTC. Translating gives CASSLVGGGEQYF.

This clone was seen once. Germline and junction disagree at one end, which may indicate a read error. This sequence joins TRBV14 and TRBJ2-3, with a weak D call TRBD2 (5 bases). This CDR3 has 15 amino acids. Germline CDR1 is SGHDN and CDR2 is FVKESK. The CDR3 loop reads CASSQGGVGADTQYF. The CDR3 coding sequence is TGTGCCAGCAGTCAAGGAGGAGTTGGGGCAGATACGCAGTATTTT.

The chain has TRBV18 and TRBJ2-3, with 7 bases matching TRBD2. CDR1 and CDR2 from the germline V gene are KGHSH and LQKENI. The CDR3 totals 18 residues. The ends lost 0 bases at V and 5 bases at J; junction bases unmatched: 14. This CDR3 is CASSPPFRSGTNLDTQYF. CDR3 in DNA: TGTGCCAGCTCACCACCATTTCGGAGCGGGACGAACCTAGATACGCAGTATTTT.